This entry lists 20 T cell receptor beta chains sequenced from one sample in a study of T and B cells in COVID-19 patients. BIOMED2 TRB-A/B primer pools were used in multiplex TRB PCR. TCRdb passed the multiplex PCR reads through MiXCR, listing each CDR3 protein once. The sample comprises roughly 10,000 distinct CDR3 sequences, 33% of which are singletons, and roughly a sixth rests with the top ten. From blood, roughly 250-550 ng of genomic DNA served as TRB template. Sequenced input: blood. The source of these receptors is a human donor with active COVID-19.

V is TRBV10-3 and J is TRBJ1-2; 10 positions match TRBD1. Trimming at V came to 8 bases and at J to 8 bases, leaving 8 bases not matched to a gene. Germline V gene data show CDR1 as ENHRY and CDR2 as SYGVKD. CDR3 size: 13 residues. CDR3 sequence (DNA): TGTGCCATCGGAGACAGGGGGCTAAGGGGCTACACCTTC. Translating gives CAIGDRGLRGYTF.

The V gene is TRBV27, the J gene TRBJ2-1; D is unresolved. The length of the CDR3 is 15 residues. Germline lookup yields CDR1 MNHEY and CDR2 SMNVEV (reference sequence). The V gene lost 1 base and the J gene lost 0 bases, with 7 bases spanning the gap. The DNA for the CDR3 is TGTGCCAGCAGTTTATACTCTAGCTCCTACAATGAGCAGTTCTTC. Amino acids: CASSLYSSSYNEQFF.

This chain links TRBV5-1 with TRBJ2-7; possible D gene TRBD1, 5 bases. The germline V and J ends were trimmed by 0 bases and 1 base, with 8 bases remaining between them. This CDR3 has 14 amino acids. Per the germline V gene, CDR1 is SGHRS and CDR2 is YFSETQ. CDR3 sequence (DNA): TGCGCCAGCAGCTTGGGGGCAGGGTCCTACGAGCAGTACTTC. This sequence encodes CASSLGAGSYEQYF.

About this clonotype itself: A much larger clonotype is one base distant, so this may be a read error. The chain combines TRBV6-5 with TRBJ2-3; maybe TRBD2 (6 bases). The germline V gene encodes CDR1 MNHEY and CDR2 SVGAGI. The CDR3 has 13 residues. CDR3 coding DNA: TGTGCCAGCAAAAGACTAGTCGCAGATACGCAGTGTTTT. Amino acid sequence: CASKRLVADTQCF.

In its sample, this clonotype is medium-sized (0.01 to 0.1%). J is TRBJ2-7 and V is TRBV19; TRBD1 is a possible D gene (5 bases). V gave up 4 bases and J gave up 5 bases, with 15 bases separating them. Germline V gene data show CDR1 as LNHDA and CDR2 as SQIVND (reference sequence). The CDR3 spans 14 residues. CDR3 region: CASSSRRQSDEQYF. Written as DNA, the CDR3 is TGTGCCAGTAGTAGCCGCAGACAGTCCGACGAGCAGTACTTC.

This clonotype is medium-sized (0.01 to 0.1%) by share. This rearrangement joins TRBV11-1 to TRBJ2-3, with 9 bases fitting TRBD1. V was pared by 6 bases and J by 5 bases, with 3 bases of the junction left unmatched. CDR1 is SGHAT, CDR2 FQDESV, per germline (reference sequence). CDR3 length: 13 residues. The CDR3 sequence: CASRRTGEDTQYF. Here the CDR3 DNA reads TGTGCCAGCAGGCGGACAGGGGAAGATACGCAGTATTTT.

This clonotype has a handful of counts. This chain joins TRBV5-1 and TRBJ2-4; D gene ambiguous. Looked up from germline, CDR1 is SGHRS and CDR2 is YFSETQ. This CDR3 spans 15 amino acids. Trimming stripped 0 bases from V and 0 bases from J, with 7 bases between. CDR3 in DNA: TGCGCCAGCAGCTTGGCCGGAGTAGCCAAAAACATTCAGTACTTC. Amino acids: CASSLAGVAKNIQYF.

This clonotype is judged medium-sized. The V and J genes are TRBV6-1 and TRBJ2-5, with 7 bases identical to TRBD2. V shed 7 bases, J shed 2 bases, and the junction held 1 base outside the gene matches. The germline gives CDR1 MNHNS, CDR2 SASEGT. The CDR3 consists of 12 residues. CDR3 DNA: TGTGCCAGCAAACTAGCGCAAGAGACCCAGTACTTC. Translated, it gives CASKLAQETQYF.

V and J are TRBV15 and TRBJ1-2, with no clear D. The V end was cut by 3 bases, the J end by 4 bases, with 9 bases between. Per the germline V gene, CDR1 is LNHNV and CDR2 is YYDKDF (reference sequence). The CDR3 spans 13 residues. The CDR3 protein is CATSSTIPYGYTF. CDR3 in DNA: TGTGCCACCAGCAGTACGATCCCCTATGGCTACACCTTC.

V and J are TRBV6-2 or TRBV6-3 and TRBJ2-6; tentative D call: TRBD1 (6 bases). V lost 0 bases to trimming and J lost 11 bases, with 11 bases between them. The CDR3 is 14 residues long. Germline-derived CDR1 and CDR2 are MNHEY and SVGEGT. This chain's CDR3 is CASSYSRGTDVLTF. CDR3 nucleotides: TGTGCCAGCAGTTACTCGAGGGGGACGGACGTCCTGACTTTC.

This clonotype showed up just a few times. This rearrangement joins TRBV29-1 to TRBJ1-1, with D tentatively TRBD1 (6 bases). Trimming stripped 0 bases from V and 6 bases from J, with 14 bases between. CDR3 length: 14 amino acids. Germline CDR1 reads SQVTM; CDR2 reads ANQGSEA. CDR3 sequence: CSVEDEGGISEAFF. The CDR3 coding sequence is TGCAGCGTTGAAGATGAGGGGGGGATATCTGAAGCTTTCTTT.

Judged by abundance, this clonotype is medium-sized. V is TRBV5-6 and J is TRBJ2-1; 7 bases align to TRBD1. Per the germline V gene, CDR1 is SGHDT and CDR2 is YYEEEE. Trimming took 4 bases from V and 4 from J; bases not matched to a gene: 5. This CDR3 spans 14 amino acids. CDR3 sequence reads: CASSPGTAYNEQFF. For the CDR3, the DNA is TGTGCCAGCAGCCCCGGGACAGCGTACAATGAGCAGTTCTTC.

By sample fraction, this clonotype is medium-sized (0.01 to 0.1%). CDR3 sequence (DNA): TGTGCCAGTGGCGGGCGGGGAACCTACGAGCAGTACTTC. This sequence encodes CASGGRGTYEQYF. The genes are TRBV19 and TRBJ2-7; D is perhaps TRBD2 (6 bases). Germline V gene sequence: CDR1 LNHDA, CDR2 SQIVND (reference sequence). This CDR3 contains 13 residues. The V end was cut by 8 bases, the J end by 2 bases, with 13 bases between.

This clonotype was counted a single time. The V gene is TRBV14, the J gene TRBJ1-2; D unresolved. V was trimmed by 6 bases and J by 3 bases, leaving 8 bases between them. Germline V gives CDR1 SGHDN, CDR2 FVKESK. CDR3 length equals 12 residues. The CDR3 DNA follows: TGTGCCAGCAGTGACCAGGACTATGGCTACACCTTC. It translates to CASSDQDYGYTF.

In this sample, this clonotype turned up a few times. The CDR3 DNA follows: TGTGCCAGCAGTTACCAGGACAGTATTTCACCCCTCCACTTT. Translated: CASSYQDSISPLHF. The chain uses TRBV6-2 or TRBV6-3 and TRBJ1-6, with D tentatively TRBD1 (6 bases). This CDR3 spans 14 amino acids. CDR1 is MNHEY, CDR2 SVGEGT, per germline. The germline V and J ends were trimmed by 2 bases and 9 bases, with 11 bases remaining between them.

In its sample, this clonotype was seen a few times. This chain links TRBV12-3 or TRBV12-4 with TRBJ2-1; possible D gene TRBD2, 5 bases. The CDR3 runs 15 residues. Trimming left V 4 bases short and J 1 base short, with 11 bases between. The CDR3 region is CASSWRSGSYNEQFF. CDR3 in DNA: TGTGCCAGCAGTTGGAGAAGCGGATCCTACAATGAGCAGTTCTTC.

On this clonotype itself: A much more abundant neighbour one base away suggests this may be a read error. V is TRBV24-1 and J is TRBJ2-2; 7 bases are a match to TRBD1. Germline lookup yields CDR1 KGHDR and CDR2 SFDVKD. J was trimmed by 7 bases and V by 8 bases; bases with no gene match: 12. The CDR3 sequence is 15 residues long. The CDR3 sequence: CATKGWGTAVGELFF. The CDR3 nucleotides are TGTGCCACCAAAGGGTGGGGGACAGCGGTCGGGGAGCTGTTTTTT.

The chain employs TRBV6-5 and TRBJ1-4; D remains unclear. Trimming took 5 bases from V and 7 from J, leaving 5 bases between them. The germline V gene encodes CDR1 MNHEY and CDR2 SVGAGI. This CDR3 comprises 11 residues. CDR3 coding DNA: TGTGCCAGCAGTCTATCTGAAAAACTGTTTTTT. As protein: CASSLSEKLFF.

This clonotype showed up just a few times. The chain uses TRBV12-3 or TRBV12-4 and TRBJ2-2; TRBD1 might be the D (6 bases). Trimming cost V 3 bases and J 6 bases, with 17 bases left between them. The length of the CDR3 is 16 residues. For the CDR3, the DNA is TGTGCCAGCAGTTTGGACAGAATCGAACCGGCCGGGGAGCTGTTTTTT. Translated, it gives CASSLDRIEPAGELFF.

The DNA of the CDR3 is TGTGCCAGCAGCTTAGTAGGGGGCGAGGATGGCTACACCTTC. It specifies CASSLVGGEDGYTF. V usage is TRBV7-9 and J usage is TRBJ1-2; 7 nucleotides align to TRBD1. The germline V gene encodes CDR1 SEHNR and CDR2 FQNEAQ (reference sequence). The length of the CDR3 is 14 residues. The V and J ends lost 1 base and 6 bases, in that order; junction bases with no gene match: 5.